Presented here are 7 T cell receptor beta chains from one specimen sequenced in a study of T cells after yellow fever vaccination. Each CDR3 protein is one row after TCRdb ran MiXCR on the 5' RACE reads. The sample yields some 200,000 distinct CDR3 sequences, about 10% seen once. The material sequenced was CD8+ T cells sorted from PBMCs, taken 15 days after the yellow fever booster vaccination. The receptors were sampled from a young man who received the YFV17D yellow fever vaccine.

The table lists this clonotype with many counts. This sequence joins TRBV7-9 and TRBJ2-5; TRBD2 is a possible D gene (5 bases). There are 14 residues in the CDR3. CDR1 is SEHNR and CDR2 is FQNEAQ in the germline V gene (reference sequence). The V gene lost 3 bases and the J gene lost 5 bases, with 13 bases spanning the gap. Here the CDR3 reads CASSFDYAAETQYF. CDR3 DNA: TGTGCCAGCAGCTTCGACTACGCCGCGGAGACCCAGTACTTC.

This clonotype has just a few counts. CDR3 amino acids: CASSTRTGLGEQYF. The CDR3 DNA sequence: TGTGCCAGCAGCACCCGGACAGGTCTGGGCGAGCAGTACTTC. The V and J genes are TRBV5-8 and TRBJ2-7; 7 nucleotides agree with TRBD1. The trim removed 4 bases at V and 6 bases at J, leaving 10 bases unmatched. The CDR3 totals 14 residues. Germline lookup yields CDR1 SGHTS and CDR2 YDEGEE.

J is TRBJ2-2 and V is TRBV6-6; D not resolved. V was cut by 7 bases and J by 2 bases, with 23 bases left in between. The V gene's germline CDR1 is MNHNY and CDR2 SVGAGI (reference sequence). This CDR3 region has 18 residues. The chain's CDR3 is CASTLPPDAPLNTGELFF. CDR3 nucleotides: TGTGCCAGCACCCTACCCCCAGACGCACCCCTAAACACCGGGGAGCTGTTTTTT.

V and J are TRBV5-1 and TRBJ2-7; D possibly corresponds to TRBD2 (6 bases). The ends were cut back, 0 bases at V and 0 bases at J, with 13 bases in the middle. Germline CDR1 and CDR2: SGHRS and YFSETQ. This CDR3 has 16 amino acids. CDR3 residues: CASSLASGVLSYEQYF. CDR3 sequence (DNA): TGCGCCAGCAGCTTGGCCTCGGGGGTTCTCTCCTACGAGCAGTACTTC.

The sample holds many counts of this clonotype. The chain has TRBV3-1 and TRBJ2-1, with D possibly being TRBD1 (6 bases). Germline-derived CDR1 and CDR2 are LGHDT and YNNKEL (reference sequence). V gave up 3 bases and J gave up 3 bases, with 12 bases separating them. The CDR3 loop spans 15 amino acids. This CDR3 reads CASSHTGIGYNEQFF. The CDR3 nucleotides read TGTGCCAGCAGCCACACAGGGATAGGCTACAATGAGCAGTTCTTC.

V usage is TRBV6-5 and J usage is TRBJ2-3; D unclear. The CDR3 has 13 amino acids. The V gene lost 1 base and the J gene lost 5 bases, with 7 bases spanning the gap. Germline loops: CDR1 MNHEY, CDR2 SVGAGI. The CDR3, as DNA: TGTGCCAGCAGTTACTTTTGGGGAGATACGCAGTATTTT. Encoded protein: CASSYFWGDTQYF.

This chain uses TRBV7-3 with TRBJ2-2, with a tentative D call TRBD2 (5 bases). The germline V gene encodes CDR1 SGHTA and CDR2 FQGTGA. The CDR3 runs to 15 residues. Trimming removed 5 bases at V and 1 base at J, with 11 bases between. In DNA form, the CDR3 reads TGTGCCAGCAGCCCAGGACTGATGAACACCGGGGAGCTGTTTTTT. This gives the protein CASSPGLMNTGELFF.